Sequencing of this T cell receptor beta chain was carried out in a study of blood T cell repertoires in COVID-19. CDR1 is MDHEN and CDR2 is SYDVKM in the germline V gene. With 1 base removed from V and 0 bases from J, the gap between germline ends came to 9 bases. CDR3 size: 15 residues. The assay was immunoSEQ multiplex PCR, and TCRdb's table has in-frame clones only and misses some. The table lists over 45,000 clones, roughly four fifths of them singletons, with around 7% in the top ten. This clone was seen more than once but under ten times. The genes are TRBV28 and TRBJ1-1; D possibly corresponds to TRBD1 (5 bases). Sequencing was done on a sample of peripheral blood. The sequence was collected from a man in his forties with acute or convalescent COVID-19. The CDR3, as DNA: TGTGCCAGCAGTTTATCCTGGACATTGAACACTGAAGCTTTCTTT. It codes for CASSLSWTLNTEAFF.